This T cell receptor beta chain was sequenced in a study of patients and donors after allogeneic stem cell transplantation. CDR3 length: 14 amino acids. Germline assignment: CDR1 LGHDT and CDR2 YNNKEL (reference sequence). V shed 4 bases and J 4 bases; nucleotides not matched to a gene: 6. TCRdb independently ran MiXCR on the RT-PCR reads; one entry per CDR3 protein. The data show approximately 11,000 distinct CDR3 sequences, with around 20% seen just once and over 45% held by the top ten. This clonotype was picked up many times. The rearrangement uses TRBV3-1 and TRBJ1-2; 7 bases match TRBD1. This receptor was taken from a human donor who was either an allogeneic HSCT recipient or a stem cell or donor lymphocyte infusion donor (not recorded which). It is not recorded whose cells these are; they may come from a transplant donor. Input material: blood, either unsorted or a sorted T cell fraction (not recorded which). In DNA form, the CDR3 reads TGTGCCAGCAGCCCGACAGGGATGGTCTATGGCTACACCTTC. This codes for CASSPTGMVYGYTF.